These 12 T cell receptor beta chains were all obtained from the same sample, sequenced in a study of blood T cells in healthy people across ages (dated by TCRdb to 2014 to 2015). Libraries were constructed by 5' RACE. The sequencer listed for this sample is Illumina HiSeq 2500. The second PCR ran for roughly 7 to 11 cycles and used a J-beta primer mix along with a sample-barcoded 5' primer. TCRdb handled the public reads itself, with Q25 trimming in fastp and clone calling in MiXCR, and kept productive beta chains. Rows with one shared CDR3 protein collapse into an entry with the most common genes and DNA. This sample gives around 990,000 distinct CDR3 sequences in total; about two fifths of them show up just once. The ten largest clonotypes hold about an eighth of the sample. Sequenced input: blood. All receptors come from a man between 18 and 29 years old in good health.

The chain joins TRBV7-3 to TRBJ1-1; D ambiguous. This CDR3 has 16 amino acids. Per germline, CDR1 SGHTA and CDR2 FQGTGA. Trimming removed 1 base at V and 2 bases at J, with 14 bases between. CDR3 nucleotide sequence: TGTGCCAGCAGCTTAAAATGGCGTCAGGACAACACTGAAGCTTTCTTT. Amino acids: CASSLKWRQDNTEAFF.

CDR3 nucleotide sequence: TGTGCCATCAGTCGAGGGGCTCCGCACTCCTACAATGAGCAGTTCTTC. Its protein is CAISRGAPHSYNEQFF. This rearrangement joins TRBV10-3 to TRBJ2-1; D may correspond to TRBD1 or TRBD2 (5 bases each). The CDR3 length is 16 residues. The ends were cut back, 5 bases at V and 0 bases at J, with 14 bases in the middle. The V gene's germline CDR1 is ENHRY and CDR2 SYGVKD.

The table lists this clonotype with a few counts. The chain has TRBV12-3 or TRBV12-4 and TRBJ1-5, with a tentative D call TRBD1 (6 bases). CDR3 size: 16 residues. The V gene lost 3 bases and the J gene lost 2 bases, with 14 bases spanning the gap. CDR3 nucleotide sequence: TGTGCCAGCAGTTTGGGGGGGGCGCTGGGCAATCAGCCCCAGCATTTT. This codes for CASSLGGALGNQPQHF.

The rearrangement joins TRBV29-1 to TRBJ2-1; no reliable D call. V was clipped by 4 bases and J by 8 bases, with 6 bases between them. In germline, CDR1 is SQVTM, CDR2 ANQGSEA. The CDR3 extends over 10 amino acids. The CDR3 DNA reads TGCAGCGTTGCGGGTGATGAGCAGTTCTTC. Translated, it gives CSVAGDEQFF.

This rearrangement joins TRBV12-3 or TRBV12-4 to TRBJ1-1; a possible D gene is TRBD1 (6 bases). CDR3 length: 14 amino acids. V dropped 6 bases and J dropped 0 bases, with 11 bases sitting between them. CDR3 DNA: TGTGCCAGCAGAACAGGGAGCTTGAACACTGAAGCTTTCTTT. This gives the protein CASRTGSLNTEAFF.

The sample holds a few counts of this clonotype. The gene calls are TRBV6-1 and TRBJ1-2, with D hard to call. The ends were cut back, 1 base at V and 8 bases at J, with 8 bases in the middle. The CDR3 is 12 residues long. The germline V gene has CDR1 MNHNS and CDR2 SASEGT. The CDR3 DNA follows: TGTGCCAGCAGTGAAGTAGGGTGGGGCTACACCTTC. Protein product: CASSEVGWGYTF.

This clonotype came up a few times. The chain recombines TRBV29-1 with TRBJ1-2; maybe TRBD1 (6 bases). Germline V gene data show CDR1 as SQVTM and CDR2 as ANQGSEA. V was shortened by 3 bases and J by 2 bases, with 13 bases between the two germline ends. The CDR3 loop spans 14 amino acids. The CDR3 protein is CSVDPRTENYGYTF. CDR3 DNA: TGCAGCGTTGACCCAAGGACAGAGAACTATGGCTACACCTTC.

The rearrangement links TRBV29-1 to TRBJ1-4; TRBD1 matches 7 bases. CDR3 length: 13 amino acids. With 5 bases clipped from V and 8 bases from J, the junction kept 8 bases outside the gene matches. Germline-derived CDR1 and CDR2 are SQVTM and ANQGSEA. CDR3 region: CSVHLGGQEKLFF. In DNA form, the CDR3 reads TGCAGCGTTCATCTGGGGGGACAGGAAAAACTGTTTTTT.

The rearrangement links TRBV4-3 to TRBJ1-2, with D possibly being TRBD1 (5 bases). Germline V gives CDR1 LGHNA, CDR2 YSLEER. Trimming left V 1 base short and J 3 bases short, with 12 bases between. There are 15 residues in the CDR3. In DNA form, the CDR3 reads TGCGCCAGCAGCCAAGGGCGGAGGGGCCACTATGGCTACACCTTC. Translated: CASSQGRRGHYGYTF.

This clonotype was counted a few times. The rearrangement uses TRBV6-5 and TRBJ2-1; no reliable D call. Trimming removed 0 bases at V and 6 bases at J, with 15 bases between. Germline CDR1 is MNHEY and CDR2 is SVGAGI. The CDR3 extends over 16 amino acids. The CDR3 DNA sequence: TGTGCCAGCAGTTACTCTCGGGTAGCCGGCTCCAATGAGCAGTTCTTC. The encoded protein is CASSYSRVAGSNEQFF.

This clonotype was recorded at least ten times. The CDR3 bases are TGCAGTGCCAGCCCGGGGGGAAACTATGGCTACACCTTC. Residues: CSASPGGNYGYTF. The V gene is TRBV20-1, the J gene TRBJ1-2; a weak D match, TRBD1 (5 bases). Trimming removed 6 bases from V and 2 bases from J, with 13 bases in between. The CDR3 extends over 13 amino acids. Germline lookup yields CDR1 DFQATT and CDR2 SNEGSKA (reference sequence).

The chain uses TRBV5-1 and TRBJ2-4; no clear D gene. The CDR3 covers 13 residues. Trimming cost V 5 bases and J 13 bases, with 19 bases left between them. CDR1 and CDR2 from the germline V gene are SGHRS and YFSETQ. The DNA of the CDR3 is TGCGCCAGCAGAAACCCAGCGCGGACGGAGCAGTACTTC. The encoded protein is CASRNPARTEQYF.